What follows describes a single T cell receptor (beta chain). Its specificity is unknown. Per germline, CDR1 SGHDT and CDR2 YYEEEE. This CDR3 is 15 amino acids long. Trimming left V 0 bases short and J 7 bases short, with 16 bases between. The sample originates from a study of T cell responses to AZD1222 COVID-19 vaccine. Sequenced by immunoSEQ multiplex PCR; TCRdb stores in-frame clones only, minus some. The sample consists of roughly 150,000 clones, about nine tenths of them appearing once. Study-wide findings and caveats: Possibly, clonal diversity was underestimated; donors were largely white British and included more females.

The receptor was derived from an adult who received the AZD1222 COVID-19 vaccine. The J gene is TRBJ1-1, the V gene TRBV5-6, with unresolved D. The sequencing used peripheral blood, collected 28 days after the second AZD1222 dose. The CDR3 DNA is TGTGCCAGCAGCTTGGAGAGGGAATCGGCTCGTGAAGCTTTCTTT. Translation: CASSLERESAREAFF.